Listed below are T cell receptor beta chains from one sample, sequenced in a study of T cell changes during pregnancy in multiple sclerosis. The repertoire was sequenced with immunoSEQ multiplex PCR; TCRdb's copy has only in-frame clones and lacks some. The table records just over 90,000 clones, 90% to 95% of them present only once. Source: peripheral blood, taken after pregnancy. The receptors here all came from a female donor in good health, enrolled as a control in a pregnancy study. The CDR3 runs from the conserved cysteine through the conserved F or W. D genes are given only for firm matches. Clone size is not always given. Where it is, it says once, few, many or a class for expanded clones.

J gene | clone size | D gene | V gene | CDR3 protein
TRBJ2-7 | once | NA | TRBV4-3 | CASSEGVEAYEQYF
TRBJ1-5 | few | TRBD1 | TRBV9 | CASSPGGANQPQHF
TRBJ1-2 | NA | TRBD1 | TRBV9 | CASSTDRGRYGYTF
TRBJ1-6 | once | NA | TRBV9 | CASSVEGGATDSPLHF
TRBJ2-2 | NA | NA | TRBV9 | CASRGGVRAANTGELFF
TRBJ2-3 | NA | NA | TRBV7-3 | CASSLRKSDTQYF
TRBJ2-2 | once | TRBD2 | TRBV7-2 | CASSQQGGGDTGELFF
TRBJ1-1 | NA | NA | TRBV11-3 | CASSPKGQGTEAFF
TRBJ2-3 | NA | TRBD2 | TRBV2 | CASRRLAGGRGTDTQYF
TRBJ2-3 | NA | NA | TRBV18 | CASSPPEDTQYF
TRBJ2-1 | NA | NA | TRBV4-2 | CASSLGEGEQFF
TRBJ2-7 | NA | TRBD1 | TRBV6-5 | CASTPWDRGYEQYF
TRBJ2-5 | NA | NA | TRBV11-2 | CASSLVSSGGTPRTQYF
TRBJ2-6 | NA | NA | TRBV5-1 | CASSRAGVGANVLTF
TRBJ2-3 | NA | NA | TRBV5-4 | CASSPTGLRDPDTQYF
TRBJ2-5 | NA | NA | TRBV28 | CASSFAGAQKVAQYF
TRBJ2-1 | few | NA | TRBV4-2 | CASSQGEQVDEQFF
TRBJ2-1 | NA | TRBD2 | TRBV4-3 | CASSQAYLAGPLSSYNEQFF
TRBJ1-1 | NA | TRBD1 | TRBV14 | CASSQARQGVGKNTEAFF
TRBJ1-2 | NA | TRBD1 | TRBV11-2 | CASSPQGAVGYTF
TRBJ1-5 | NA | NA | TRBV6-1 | CASSEERNQPQHF
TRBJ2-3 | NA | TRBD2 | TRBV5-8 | CASSLVRGGTDTQYF
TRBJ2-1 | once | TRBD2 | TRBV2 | CASSPSGVSYNEQFF
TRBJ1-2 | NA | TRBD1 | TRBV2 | CATQDRGYYGYTF
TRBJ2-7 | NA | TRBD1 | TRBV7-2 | CASSLSGTGSSYEQYF
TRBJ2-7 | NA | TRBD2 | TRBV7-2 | CASSLAGGGFNYEQYF
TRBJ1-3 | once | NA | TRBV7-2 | CASSPKTGLSGNTIYF
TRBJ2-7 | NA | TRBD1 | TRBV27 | CASSLRPGQGGSYEQYF
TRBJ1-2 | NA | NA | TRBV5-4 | CASSHTGGVYGYTF
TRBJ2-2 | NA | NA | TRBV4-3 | CASSQALDREANTGELFF
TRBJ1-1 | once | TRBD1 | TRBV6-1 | CASRGDRGITEAFF
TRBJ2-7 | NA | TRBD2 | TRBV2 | CATRGGNTAGHEQYF
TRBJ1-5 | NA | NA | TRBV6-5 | CASSPQGASNQPQHF
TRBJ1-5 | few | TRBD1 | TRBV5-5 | CASSWTGDQPQHF
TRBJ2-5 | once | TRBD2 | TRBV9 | CASSVVGLAGGETQYF
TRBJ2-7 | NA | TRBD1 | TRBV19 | CASSQRDSSYEQYF
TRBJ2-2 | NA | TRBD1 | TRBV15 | CATSRGDRGYTGELFF
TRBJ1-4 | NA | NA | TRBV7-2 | CASSNNREKLFF
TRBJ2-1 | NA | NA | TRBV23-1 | CASSHPGPDGGHEQFF
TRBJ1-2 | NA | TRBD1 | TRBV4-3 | CASSQDTGTGYGYTF
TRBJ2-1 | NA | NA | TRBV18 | CASSLQRSSYNEQFF
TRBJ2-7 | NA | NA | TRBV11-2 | CASSLGSSYFWEQYF
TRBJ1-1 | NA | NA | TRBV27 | CASSPLPGRAEAFF
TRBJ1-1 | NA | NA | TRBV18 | CASSADSLNTEAFF
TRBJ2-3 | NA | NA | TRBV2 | CAIRETGTDTQYF
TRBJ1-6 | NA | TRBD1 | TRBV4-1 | CASSPGTGKGANLNSPLHF
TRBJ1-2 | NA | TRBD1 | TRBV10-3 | CAITPQGAGINYGYTF
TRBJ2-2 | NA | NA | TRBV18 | CASSPIPTGPTTGELFF
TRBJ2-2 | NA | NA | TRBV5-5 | CASSLVEGMVGELFF
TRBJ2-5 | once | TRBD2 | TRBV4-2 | CASSPKDRGGQETQYF
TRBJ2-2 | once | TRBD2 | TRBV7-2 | CASSPAGGRTGELFF
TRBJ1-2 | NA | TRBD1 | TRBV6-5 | CASSAQGAFYGYTF
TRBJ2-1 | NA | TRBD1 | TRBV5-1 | CASSLAGDRPNSEQFF
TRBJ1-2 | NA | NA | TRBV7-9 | CASSLRAGTSYTF